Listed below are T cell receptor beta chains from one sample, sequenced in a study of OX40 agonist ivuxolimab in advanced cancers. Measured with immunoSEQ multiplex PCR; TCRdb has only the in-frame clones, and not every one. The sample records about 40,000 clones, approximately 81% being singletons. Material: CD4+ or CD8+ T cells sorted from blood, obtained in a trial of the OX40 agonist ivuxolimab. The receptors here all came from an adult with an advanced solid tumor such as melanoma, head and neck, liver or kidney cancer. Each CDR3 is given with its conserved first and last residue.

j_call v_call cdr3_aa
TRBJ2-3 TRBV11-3 CASSLETDTQYF
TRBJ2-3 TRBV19 CASSIDPSGADTQYF
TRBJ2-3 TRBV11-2 CASSFGIGSEHGTQYF
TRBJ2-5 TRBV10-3 CAISDGDSQETQYF
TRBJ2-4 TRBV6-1 CASVWGRQYF
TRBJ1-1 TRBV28 CASSLTGVGTEAFF
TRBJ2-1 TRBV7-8 CASKFTPGGGYNEQFF
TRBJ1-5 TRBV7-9 CASTWGVTSNQPQHF
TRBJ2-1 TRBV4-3 CASSQELESSYNEQFF
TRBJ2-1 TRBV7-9 CASSLGGRSIYNEQFF
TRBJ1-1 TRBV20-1 CSGLVSTEAFF
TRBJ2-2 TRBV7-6 CASSKPDRSSGRINTGELFF
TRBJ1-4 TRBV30 CACDTSGQGLATNEKLFF
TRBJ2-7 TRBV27 CASSFLGEEQYF
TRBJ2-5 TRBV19 CASNGDQETQYF
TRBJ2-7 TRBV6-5 CASSRTVYEQYF
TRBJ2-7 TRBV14 CASSQGGTGNAYEQYF
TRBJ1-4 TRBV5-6 CASTQRGGSFNEKLFF
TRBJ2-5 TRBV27 CASTDGSETQYF
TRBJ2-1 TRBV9 CASSLNLLAGGYNEQFF
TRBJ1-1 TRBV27 CASSRGPTEAFF
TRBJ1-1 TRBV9 CASSSSPNTEAFF
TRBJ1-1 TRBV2 CASSGVRNTEAFF
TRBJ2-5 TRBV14 CASSQVEGETQYF
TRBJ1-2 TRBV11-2 CASSLLGLGYTF
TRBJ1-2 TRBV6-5 CASSYAGYYGYTF
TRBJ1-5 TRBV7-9 CASSLATRGDSNQPQHF
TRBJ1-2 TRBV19 CASNLQDRGRIDYGYTF
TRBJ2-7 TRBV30 CAWSDRGGYEQYF
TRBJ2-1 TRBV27 CASSLSSGVYNEQFF
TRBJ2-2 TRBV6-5 CASSPDRDYTGELFF
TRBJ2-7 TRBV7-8 CASSSTYEQYF
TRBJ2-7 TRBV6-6 CASSYPGTSPALQYF
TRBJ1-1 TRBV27 CASSPYRTNTEAFF
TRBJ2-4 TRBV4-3 CASSQVLGRLEKNIQYF
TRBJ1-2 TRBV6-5 CASSPDLQLHYGYTF
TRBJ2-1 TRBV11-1 CASSPRDRGNEQFF
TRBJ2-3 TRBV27 CASSSPSHRGEDTQYF
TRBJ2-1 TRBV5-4 CASSLGGGDNEQFF
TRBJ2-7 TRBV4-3 CASSQRLAGSYEQYF
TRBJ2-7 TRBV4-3 CASSPSASGGTYEQYF
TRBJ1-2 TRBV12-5 CASGLTDSYGYTF
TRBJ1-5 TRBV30 CAWSNDGQGNQPQHF
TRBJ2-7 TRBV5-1 CASSPDRPYEQYF
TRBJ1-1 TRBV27 CASSLSGIGWNTEAFF
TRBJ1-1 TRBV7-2 CASSLGTGTEAFF
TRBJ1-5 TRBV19 CASSGVNSNQPQHF
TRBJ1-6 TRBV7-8 CASSPVSSGGRNSPLHF
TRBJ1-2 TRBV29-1 CSVEDKKDTSEHGYTF
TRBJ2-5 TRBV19 CASSTGGPPETQYF
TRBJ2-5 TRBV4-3 CASSQMGQQQETQYF
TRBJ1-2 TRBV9 CASSVGYGGSGYTF
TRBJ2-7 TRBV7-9 CASSHSGNSVSEQYF
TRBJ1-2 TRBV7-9 CASSEDQGGGYGYTF
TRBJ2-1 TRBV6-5 CASSATSGSYNEQFF
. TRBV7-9 CASSLVGGTKDEQYF
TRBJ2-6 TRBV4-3 CASSQGPGLNSGANVLTF
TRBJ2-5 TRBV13 CASSEPGLAGYQETQYF
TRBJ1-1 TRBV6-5 CASSYSTSTLNTEAFF
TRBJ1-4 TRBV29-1 CSVESRRGGNEKLFF